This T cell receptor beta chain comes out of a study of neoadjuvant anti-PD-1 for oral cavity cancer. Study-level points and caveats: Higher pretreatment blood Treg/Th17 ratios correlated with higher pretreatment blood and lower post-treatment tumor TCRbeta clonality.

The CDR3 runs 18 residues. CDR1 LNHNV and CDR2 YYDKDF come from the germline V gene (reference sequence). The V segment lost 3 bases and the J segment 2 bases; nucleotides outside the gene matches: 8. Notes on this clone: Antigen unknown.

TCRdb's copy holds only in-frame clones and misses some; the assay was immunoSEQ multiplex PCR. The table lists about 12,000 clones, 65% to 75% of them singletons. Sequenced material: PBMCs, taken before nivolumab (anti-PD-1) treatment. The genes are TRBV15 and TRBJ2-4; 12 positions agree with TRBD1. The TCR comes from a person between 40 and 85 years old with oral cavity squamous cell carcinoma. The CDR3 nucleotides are TGTGCCACCAGCAGGGACACCGGGACAGGGGGCCCCAAAAACATTCAGTACTTC. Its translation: CATSRDTGTGGPKNIQYF.